This T cell receptor (beta chain) was captured by sequencing in a study of blood T cell repertoires in COVID-19. Measured with immunoSEQ multiplex PCR; TCRdb has only the in-frame clones, and not every one. The sample gives about 70,000 clones, around nine tenths of which show up once; under 13% is in the top ten. In this sample, this clone turned up once. This CDR3 is built from 13 residues. The germline V gene encodes CDR1 LNHDA and CDR2 SQIVND (reference sequence). V trimming: 9 bases; J trimming: 5 bases; junction bases outside the gene matches: 6. This TCR was recovered from a woman aged 18-29 years with acute or convalescent COVID-19. Input material: peripheral blood. This chain uses TRBV19 with TRBJ1-5; 8 bases align to TRBD1. CDR3 loop: CASGQGNYQPQHF. CDR3 sequence (DNA): TGTGCCAGCGGACAGGGAAATTATCAGCCCCAGCATTTT.